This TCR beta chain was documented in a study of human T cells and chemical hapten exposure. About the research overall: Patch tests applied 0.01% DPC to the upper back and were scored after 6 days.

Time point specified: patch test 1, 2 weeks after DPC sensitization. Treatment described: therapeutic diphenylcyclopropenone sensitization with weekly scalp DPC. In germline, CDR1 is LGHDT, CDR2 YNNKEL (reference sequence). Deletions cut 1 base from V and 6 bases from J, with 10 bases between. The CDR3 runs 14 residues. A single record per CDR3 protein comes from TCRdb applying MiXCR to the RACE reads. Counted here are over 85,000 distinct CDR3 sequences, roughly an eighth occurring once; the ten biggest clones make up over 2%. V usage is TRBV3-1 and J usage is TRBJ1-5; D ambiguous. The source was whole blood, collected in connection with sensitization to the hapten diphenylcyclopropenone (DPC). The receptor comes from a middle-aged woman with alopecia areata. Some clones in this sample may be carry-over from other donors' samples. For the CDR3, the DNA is TGTGCCAGCAGCCAAGTATTGGAAGGTCAGCCCCAGCATTTT. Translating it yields CASSQVLEGQPQHF. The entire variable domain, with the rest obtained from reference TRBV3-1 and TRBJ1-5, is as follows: DTAVSQTPKYLVTQMGNDKSIKCEQNLGHDTMYWYKQDSKKFLKIMFSYNNKELIINETVPNRFSPKSPDKAHLNLHINSLELGDSAVYFCASSQVLEGQPQHFGDGTRLSIL.